One and the same sample provided the 29 T cell receptor beta chains below, sequenced in a study of radiotherapy plus CTLA-4 blockade in lung cancer (dated by TCRdb to 2016 to 2018). Library prep was done by the immunoSEQ multiplex PCR assay. This is the immuneACCESS table as TCRdb keeps it, with only in-frame sequences that have V and J called. A part of the clones is gone; compared with another copy, unresolved V genes explain less than half, and the rest is unexplained. This sample lists some 50,000 clones; roughly three quarters were detected once. In total, the top ten clones hold 2.5% to 4% of the sample. The source material was peripheral blood, sampled from a patient treated with radiotherapy plus ipilimumab. The receptors shown here come from a human donor with non-small cell lung cancer who had a partial response to radiotherapy plus ipilimumab.

This chain joins TRBV19 and TRBJ1-2, with 10 positions matching TRBD1. The germline CDR1 and CDR2 sequences are LNHDA and SQIVND (reference sequence). The CDR3 runs to 16 residues. V gave up 6 bases and J gave up 3 bases; unmatched junction bases: 10. CDR3 region: CASRPRQGAGDYGYTF. The CDR3 DNA sequence: TGTGCCAGTAGACCCCGACAGGGGGCGGGGGACTATGGCTACACCTTC.

CDR3 sequence reads: CASSLGVGGPLDTQYF. The CDR3 DNA sequence: TGTGCCAGCAGCTTAGGTGTGGGGGGGCCGTTAGATACGCAGTATTTT. This chain uses TRBV7-2 with TRBJ2-3; possible D gene TRBD2, 7 bases. The V gene's germline CDR1 is SGHTA and CDR2 FQGNSA. This CDR3 region has 16 residues. V gave up 1 base and J gave up 5 bases, with 16 bases separating them.

This sequence joins TRBV11-2 and TRBJ1-4; no clear D gene. Between the trimmed V and J ends, which lost 5 bases and 8 bases, there was a span of 12 bases. The CDR3 contains 13 residues. Germline loops: CDR1 SGHAT, CDR2 FQNNGV. Here the CDR3 DNA reads TGTGCCAGCAGCCCCGGAGGGCGAGAAAAACTGTTTTTT. Protein sequence: CASSPGGREKLFF.

The rearrangement links TRBV7-7 to TRBJ1-4, with unresolved D. This CDR3 spans 14 amino acids. The ends were cut back, 4 bases at V and 7 bases at J, with 13 bases in the middle. Germline CDR1 is SSHAT and CDR2 is FNYEAQ (reference sequence). The CDR3 sequence is CASSSGSGIEKLFF. The CDR3 DNA is TGTGCCAGCAGCTCGGGGTCGGGGATTGAAAAACTGTTTTTT.

The V call is TRBV10-3, the J call TRBJ1-2; 8 nucleotides line up with TRBD1. With V trimmed by 10 bases and J by 6 bases, 25 bases remained unmatched. CDR3 size: 18 residues. The germline V gene encodes CDR1 ENHRY and CDR2 SYGVKD. CDR3: CASEGSGAGGASVNGYTF. The CDR3 DNA sequence: TGTGCCAGTGAGGGTTCTGGGGCAGGGGGCGCGAGCGTTAATGGCTACACCTTC.

The V gene is TRBV5-1, the J gene TRBJ2-7, with 7 bases identical to TRBD1. The germline gives CDR1 SGHRS, CDR2 YFSETQ. V dropped 4 bases and J dropped 4; count of bases not matched to a gene: 11. The CDR3 consists of 15 residues. The CDR3 DNA sequence: TGCGCCAGCAGCCGGCTCCGGGACAGCCTTTACGAGCAGTACTTC. Residues: CASSRLRDSLYEQYF. Together with reference TRBV5-1 and TRBJ2-7, the CDR3 gives the full variable domain: KAGVTQTPRYLIKTRGQQVTLSCSPISGHRSVSWYQQTPGQGLQFLFEYFSETQRNKGNFPGRFSGRQFSNSRSEMNVSTLELGDSALYLCASSRLRDSLYEQYFGPGTRLTVT.

J is TRBJ2-7 and V is TRBV7-9; D ambiguous. There are 14 residues in the CDR3. Trimming removed 6 bases from V and 0 bases from J, with 12 bases in between. CDR1 SEHNR and CDR2 FQNEAQ come from the germline V gene (reference sequence). This CDR3 reads CASRPRGGSYEQYF. The CDR3 nucleotides are TGTGCCAGCAGACCCCGCGGCGGCTCCTACGAGCAGTACTTC.

The genes are TRBV27 and TRBJ1-1; possible D gene TRBD1, 6 bases. The CDR3 runs to 14 residues. V lost 6 bases to trimming and J lost 3 bases, with 14 bases between them. Germline-derived CDR1 and CDR2 are MNHEY and SMNVEV (reference sequence). The CDR3 coding sequence is TGTGCCAGCAGCCTACAGGGTCCGGACACTGAAGCTTTCTTT. Translation gives CASSLQGPDTEAFF.

The J gene is TRBJ1-5, the V gene TRBV7-2; maybe TRBD1 (5 bases). CDR3 size: 13 residues. The ends were cut back, 3 bases at V and 6 bases at J, with 9 bases in the middle. Germline CDR1 is SGHTA and CDR2 is FQGNSA. The CDR3 bases are TGTGCCAGCAGCTTTGGTCAGGGTCAGCCCCAGCATTTT. It codes for CASSFGQGQPQHF.

The chain carries TRBV7-2 and TRBJ1-6; D is uncertain. Trimming cost V 1 base and J 2 bases, with 6 bases left between them. The CDR3 runs 15 residues. The germline CDR1 and CDR2 sequences are SGHTA and FQGNSA. CDR3 nucleotide sequence: TGTGCCAGCAGCTTAGGCAGAACCTATAATTCACCCCTCCACTTT. Its protein product is CASSLGRTYNSPLHF.

The gene calls are TRBV28 and TRBJ1-1; D may be TRBD1 (5 bases). The V and J ends lost 7 bases and 6 bases respectively, with 12 bases between them. Germline CDR1 reads MDHEN; CDR2 reads SYDVKM. This CDR3 spans 12 amino acids. This chain's CDR3 is CASKTRAPEAFF. CDR3 DNA sequence: TGTGCCAGCAAAACCAGGGCTCCTGAAGCTTTCTTT.

This clone has more than one count but fewer than ten. The chain couples TRBV5-1 to TRBJ1-2; possible D gene TRBD1, 6 bases. Trimming took off 4 bases at V and 6 bases at J, with 10 bases between the two ends. Germline V gives CDR1 SGHRS, CDR2 YFSETQ. The CDR3 has 12 residues. The CDR3 sequence: CASSRDKNGYTF. The DNA for the CDR3 is TGCGCCAGCAGCAGGGACAAGAATGGCTACACCTTC.

The chain carries TRBV7-3 and TRBJ1-6; TRBD1 matches 8 bases. The CDR3 runs to 17 residues. The ends lost 5 bases at V and 7 bases at J; junction bases unmatched: 13. Germline V gives CDR1 SGHTA, CDR2 FQGTGA. CDR3 DNA sequence: TGTGCCAGCAGCCAGGGAAGACAGGGGTCGGGGAATTCACCCCTCCACTTT. Translation gives CASSQGRQGSGNSPLHF.

The rearrangement uses TRBV5-1 and TRBJ1-2, with a possible D match to TRBD1 (6 bases). CDR3 size: 13 residues. Between the trimmed V and J ends, which lost 4 bases and 6 bases, there was a span of 13 bases. Germline V gives CDR1 SGHRS, CDR2 YFSETQ. The CDR3 spells CASSLRDIDGYTF. Here the CDR3 DNA reads TGCGCCAGCAGCCTACGGGACATTGATGGCTACACCTTC.

The V gene is TRBV28, the J gene TRBJ1-3; D is undetermined. Germline CDR1 and CDR2: MDHEN and SYDVKM. This CDR3 contains 17 residues. The V end lost 2 bases, the J end lost 1 base, and 15 bases lay between the germline ends. CDR3 sequence reads: CASSLPPTLQSGNTIYF. For the CDR3, the DNA is TGTGCCAGCAGTTTACCACCGACACTCCAATCTGGAAACACCATATATTTT.

This clone appeared once. This chain joins TRBV7-7 and TRBJ2-5; TRBD1 matches at 8 bases. Losses at the gene ends were 1 base for V and 3 bases for J; bases not matched to a gene: 4. This CDR3 is built from 15 residues. Germline-derived CDR1 and CDR2 are SSHAT and FNYEAQ (reference sequence). CDR3 sequence reads: CASSLGAGGEETQYF. The CDR3 nucleotides are TGTGCCAGCAGCTTAGGGGCAGGGGGCGAAGAGACCCAGTACTTC.

The V and J genes are TRBV10-3 and TRBJ1-2; D is unresolved. Germline CDR1 and CDR2: ENHRY and SYGVKD. The CDR3 is 12 residues long. V shed 9 bases and J shed 2 bases, with 10 bases lying between them. In DNA, the CDR3 is TGTGCCATACAGCTCCGCAACTATGGCTACACCTTC. Translation gives CAIQLRNYGYTF.

This chain links TRBV4-1 with TRBJ2-7; 9 nucleotides line up with TRBD2. The V gene end was trimmed by 4 bases and the J gene end by 3 bases; junction bases not matched to a gene: 4. The CDR3 totals 14 residues. Germline V gene data show CDR1 as MGHRA and CDR2 as YSYEKL. CDR3 nucleotides: TGCGCCAGCAGCCCTCGCGGGGGGGGCTACGAGCAGTACTTC. Protein product: CASSPRGGGYEQYF.

The chain combines TRBV6-1 with TRBJ1-4; TRBD1 is a possible D gene (6 bases). Trimming took off 4 bases at V and 4 bases at J, with 16 bases between the two ends. CDR1 is MNHNS and CDR2 is SASEGT in the germline V gene. This CDR3 comprises 16 residues. CDR3 DNA: TGTGCCAGCAGTGCCTCGGCGGGGGCAGATAATGAAAAACTGTTTTTT. Translating it yields CASSASAGADNEKLFF.

As DNA, the CDR3 is TGTGCCAGCAGCCCTACAGGGACCTATGGCTACACCTTC. Its translation is CASSPTGTYGYTF. This chain uses TRBV6-5 with TRBJ1-2; D possibly corresponds to TRBD1 (6 bases). The V gene lost 6 bases and the J gene lost 4 bases, with 12 bases spanning the gap. The CDR3 is 13 amino acids. The germline V gene has CDR1 MNHEY and CDR2 SVGAGI.

The CDR3 is CASSSTPYTEAFF. As DNA, the CDR3 is TGTGCCAGTAGTAGTACACCGTACACTGAAGCTTTCTTT. The chain recombines TRBV19 with TRBJ1-1; D ambiguous. The CDR3 is 13 amino acids. CDR1 is LNHDA, CDR2 SQIVND, per germline (reference sequence). V lost 4 bases and J lost 3, with 9 bases in between.

This chain joins TRBV7-2 and TRBJ2-1; possible D gene TRBD1, 5 bases. The length of the CDR3 is 12 residues. V lost 0 bases, J lost 10 bases, and 7 bases lay in between. Germline values: CDR1 SGHTA, CDR2 FQGNSA. The CDR3 DNA is TGTGCCAGCAGCTTAGCGCAGGGAGAGCAGTTCTTC. It encodes CASSLAQGEQFF.

The rearrangement joins TRBV6-1 to TRBJ1-2; D is possibly TRBD1 (5 bases). The germline gives CDR1 MNHNS, CDR2 SASEGT. V lost 1 base and J 3 bases, leaving 12 bases between the germline ends. This CDR3 spans 15 amino acids. The CDR3 DNA reads TGTGCCAGCAGTGAAGGTAGGGGAAGGCACTATGGCTACACCTTC. Amino acid sequence: CASSEGRGRHYGYTF.

This clone was detected once. J is TRBJ2-3 and V is TRBV7-7; no clear D gene. V lost 1 base and J lost 0, with 8 bases in between. Per the germline V gene, CDR1 is SSHAT and CDR2 is FNYEAQ (reference sequence). This CDR3 is 15 amino acids long. The chain's CDR3 is CASSLEPSSTDTQYF. Here the CDR3 DNA reads TGTGCCAGCAGCTTAGAGCCTTCTAGCACAGATACGCAGTATTTT.

This sequence joins TRBV5-1 and TRBJ2-2, with 8 bases identical to TRBD1. CDR1 is SGHRS and CDR2 is YFSETQ in the germline V gene. The CDR3 has 19 amino acids. After removal of 0 bases from V and 3 bases from J, the junction contained 13 bases not matched to a gene. This chain's CDR3 is CASSLGPDRASFDTGELFF. The CDR3 DNA is TGCGCCAGCAGCTTGGGGCCGGACAGGGCATCTTTCGACACCGGGGAGCTGTTTTTT.

The chain uses TRBV5-6 and TRBJ1-3; D not certain. V dropped 0 bases and J dropped 0 bases, with 7 bases sitting between them. Germline lookup yields CDR1 SGHDT and CDR2 YYEEEE. This CDR3 is built from 15 residues. This CDR3 reads CASSLGWSSGNTIYF. The CDR3 coding sequence is TGTGCCAGCAGCTTGGGGTGGAGCTCTGGAAACACCATATATTTT.

The rearrangement uses TRBV14 and TRBJ2-4; D is ambiguous. The CDR3 covers 15 residues. V was clipped by 0 bases and J by 10 bases, with 16 bases between them. CDR1 is SGHDN and CDR2 is FVKESK in the germline V gene. CDR3 DNA sequence: TGTGCCAGCAGCCAAGATTCGGCGAGGATATCAATTCAGTACTTC. Translation gives CASSQDSARISIQYF.

V gene TRBV11-3 combines with J gene TRBJ2-5, with 12 positions matching TRBD1. CDR1 SGHNT and CDR2 YENEEA come from the germline V gene. This CDR3 has 16 amino acids. Trimming cost V 3 bases and J 8 bases; bases outside gene matches: 10. CDR3 bases: TGTGCCAGCAGCTTGGGACAGGGGGCCGGCAAAGTTACCCAGTACTTC. Amino acids: CASSLGQGAGKVTQYF.

The chain carries TRBV27 and TRBJ2-3, with 9 bases that match TRBD2. CDR1 is MNHEY, CDR2 SMNVEV, per germline (reference sequence). V lost 3 bases and J lost 6; bases outside the gene matches: 16. CDR3 length equals 18 residues. The CDR3 DNA follows: TGTGCCAGCAGTTTGAAGGCTAGCGGGGACCGATGGGAGGATACGCAGTATTTT. Encoded protein: CASSLKASGDRWEDTQYF.